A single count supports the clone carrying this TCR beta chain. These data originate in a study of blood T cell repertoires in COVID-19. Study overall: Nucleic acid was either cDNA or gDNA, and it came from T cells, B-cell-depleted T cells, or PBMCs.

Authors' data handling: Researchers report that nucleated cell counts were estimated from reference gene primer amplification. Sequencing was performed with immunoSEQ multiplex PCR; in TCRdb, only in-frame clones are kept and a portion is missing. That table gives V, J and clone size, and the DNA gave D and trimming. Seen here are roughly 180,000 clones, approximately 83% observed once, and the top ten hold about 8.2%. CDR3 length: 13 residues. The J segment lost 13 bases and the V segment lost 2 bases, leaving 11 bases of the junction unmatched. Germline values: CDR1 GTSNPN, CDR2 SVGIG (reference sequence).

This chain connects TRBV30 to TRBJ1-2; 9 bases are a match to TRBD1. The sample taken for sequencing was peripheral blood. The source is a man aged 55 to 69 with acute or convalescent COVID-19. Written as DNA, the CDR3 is TGTGCCTGGAGTCCTACAGGGGGCACCGCTCGCACCTTC. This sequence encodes CAWSPTGGTARTF.